These 8 T cell receptor beta chains came from one sample sequenced in a study of blood T cell repertoires in COVID-19. Repertoires were generated with immunoSEQ multiplex PCR, while TCRdb's copy carries only in-frame clones and drops some. This table holds 60,000 or so clones, approximately 80% found once. Sequenced sample: peripheral blood. These receptors were taken from a man younger than 40 with COVID-19, enrolled during active disease.

This clone was recorded only once. The J gene is TRBJ1-2, the V gene TRBV27; maybe TRBD1 (6 bases). The CDR3 runs to 14 residues. From germline, CDR1 is MNHEY and CDR2 SMNVEV (reference sequence). V lost 2 bases and J 5 bases, leaving 12 bases between the germline ends. As DNA, the CDR3 is TGTGCCAGCAGTTTAACGGACAGCGATTATGGCTACACCTTC. Translated: CASSLTDSDYGYTF.

The chain has TRBV19 and TRBJ1-5; D perhaps matches TRBD1 (6 bases). Germline CDR1 LNHDA, CDR2 SQIVND (reference sequence). The CDR3 is 14 amino acids. V gave up 6 bases and J gave up 2 bases, with 11 bases separating them. The CDR3 region is CASSTGFGNQPQHF. The CDR3, as DNA: TGTGCCAGTAGCACAGGGTTTGGCAATCAGCCCCAGCATTTT.

This clone was recorded a few times. The rearrangement joins TRBV18 to TRBJ1-3, with 9 bases fitting TRBD1. J gave up 0 bases and V 4 bases, and 4 bases lay outside the gene matches. CDR3 length: 16 residues. Germline-derived CDR1 and CDR2 are KGHSH and LQKENI. CDR3 bases: TGTGCCAGCTCACGGGGACAGGGTAACTCTGGAAACACCATATATTTT. It codes for CASSRGQGNSGNTIYF.

The V gene is TRBV30, the J gene TRBJ2-2; 9 bases match TRBD1. The CDR3 extends over 13 amino acids. V lost 4 bases and J lost 6; bases outside the gene matches: 3. Germline CDR1 GTSNPN, CDR2 SVGIG (reference sequence). The CDR3 protein is CAWKTGGPGELFF. The CDR3 nucleotides are TGTGCCTGGAAGACAGGGGGACCCGGGGAGCTGTTTTTT.

In this sample, this clone turned up once. The V and J genes are TRBV19 and TRBJ2-1; D is unclear. Germline V gene sequence: CDR1 LNHDA, CDR2 SQIVND (reference sequence). The CDR3 consists of 14 residues. V dropped 3 bases and J dropped 6 bases, with 12 bases sitting between them. Here the CDR3 reads CASSILHLGNEQFF. The CDR3 coding sequence is TGTGCCAGTAGTATCCTACACCTAGGCAATGAGCAGTTCTTC.

CDR3 in amino acids: CASSQDSSRNTEAFF. CDR3 bases: TGTGCCAGCAGCCAAGATTCATCCAGGAACACTGAAGCTTTCTTT. The chain employs TRBV4-2 and TRBJ1-1; D not resolved. The CDR3 is 15 amino acids. CDR1 LGHNA and CDR2 YNFKEQ come from the germline V gene. Trimming took 0 bases from V and 1 from J, leaving 9 bases between them.

The V gene is TRBV2, the J gene TRBJ2-1, with 10 bases aligning to TRBD2. CDR3 length: 15 residues. Germline CDR1 is SNHLY and CDR2 is FYNNEI. J lost 7 bases, V lost 6 bases, and 9 bases had no gene match. DNA for the CDR3: TGTGCCAGCAGCAGGGAGGCTAGCGGGAGTAATGAGCAGTTCTTC. Its protein product is CASSREASGSNEQFF.

The rearrangement links TRBV7-3 to TRBJ2-7; 8 bases are shared with TRBD1. The ends lost 7 bases at V and 9 bases at J; junction bases unmatched: 17. This CDR3 region has 15 residues. Germline V lookup: CDR1 SGHTA, CDR2 FQGTGA. CDR3 nucleotide sequence: TGTGCCAGCAAGAGGACGGACAGGGCGATACAGGGGCAGTACTTC. Its translation is CASKRTDRAIQGQYF. Filled out from reference TRBV7-3 and TRBJ2-7, the complete variable domain reads GAGVSQTPSNKVTEKGKYVELRCDPISGHTALYWYRQSLGQGPEFLIYFQGTGAADDSGLPNDRFFAVRPEGSVSTLKIQRTERGDSAVYLCASKRTDRAIQGQYFGPGTRLTVT.